A single sample is the source of the 19 T cell receptor beta chains below, sequenced in a study of blood T cells in healthy people across ages. Sample-barcoded 5' priming and a J-beta primer mix drove a second PCR of about 6 to 12 cycles. TCRdb processed the 5' RACE reads anew with MiXCR; each CDR3 protein has one entry. This repertoire shows about 620,000 distinct CDR3 sequences, 52% found once; its top ten account for roughly 12%. Sequencing was carried out using blood. The receptors originated from a woman older than 75 in good health.

This clonotype was counted only a few times. The chain combines TRBV20-1 with TRBJ2-2, with no clear D. Looked up from germline, CDR1 is DFQATT and CDR2 is SNEGSKA (reference sequence). V dropped 0 bases and J dropped 3 bases, with 11 bases sitting between them. The CDR3 has 15 amino acids. The CDR3 loop is CSARDSTAYTGELFF. The CDR3 region has the DNA TGCAGTGCTAGAGACAGTACCGCATACACCGGGGAGCTGTTTTTT.

To note about this clonotype: Being one base from a much bigger clone, this may be a read error. The V and J genes are TRBV9 and TRBJ2-5; 7 positions match TRBD1. Unmatched junction bases numbered 7, after V lost 7 bases and J lost 4 bases. Germline assignment: CDR1 SGDLS and CDR2 YYNGEE. The CDR3 sequence is 13 residues long. In DNA, the CDR3 is TGTGCCAGCGGCAGGGGGTGGGGAGAGACCCAGTACTTC. Amino acids: CASGRGWGETQYF.

This clonotype was found a few times. This chain connects TRBV5-1 to TRBJ2-3; D is tentatively TRBD1 or TRBD2 (5 bases each). The CDR3 sequence is 21 residues long. Germline CDR1 SGHRS, CDR2 YFSETQ. V lost 0 bases and J 3 bases, leaving 29 bases between the germline ends. CDR3 amino acids: CASSLVTELPRGADVTDTQYF. CDR3 nucleotides: TGCGCCAGCAGCTTGGTGACCGAACTCCCCCGGGGCGCGGATGTGACAGATACGCAGTATTTT. The full variable domain, completed using reference TRBV5-1 and TRBJ2-3, is KAGVTQTPRYLIKTRGQQVTLSCSPISGHRSVSWYQQTPGQGLQFLFEYFSETQRNKGNFPGRFSGRQFSNSRSEMNVSTLELGDSALYLCASSLVTELPRGADVTDTQYFGPGTRLTVL.

This clonotype was seen a few times. This chain uses TRBV6-5 with TRBJ2-1; 8 nucleotides line up with TRBD2. The CDR3 has 13 residues. CDR1 is MNHEY, CDR2 SVGAGI, per germline. J gave up 12 bases and V 0 bases, and 4 bases lay outside the gene matches. DNA of the CDR3: TGTGCCAGCAGTTACTCGGCGCGGGGGGCGCAGTTCTTC. Translated: CASSYSARGAQFF.

This clonotype was seen more than once but under ten times. The rearrangement joins TRBV28 to TRBJ1-1, with 8 bases matching TRBD1. With V trimmed by 3 bases and J by 11 bases, 8 bases remained unmatched. The germline gives CDR1 MDHEN, CDR2 SYDVKM. The length of the CDR3 is 13 residues. CDR3 loop: CASSFTQGAGAFF. The CDR3 nucleotides are TGTGCCAGCAGTTTCACTCAGGGGGCTGGGGCTTTCTTT.

This sequence joins TRBV20-1 and TRBJ1-2, with 8 bases identical to TRBD1. The germline V gene has CDR1 DFQATT and CDR2 SNEGSKA (reference sequence). The trim removed 2 bases at V and 8 bases at J, leaving 10 bases unmatched. The CDR3 covers 14 residues. CDR3 in amino acids: CSARTGTGSPGYTF. CDR3 nucleotides: TGCAGTGCTAGAACCGGGACAGGTTCTCCCGGCTACACCTTC.

On this clonotype itself: The junction shows a germline mismatch at one end, possibly a read error. The rearrangement joins TRBV12-3 or TRBV12-4 to TRBJ1-4; no clear D. CDR3 size: 13 residues. The CDR3 protein is CVSSSGFNEKLFF. Written as DNA, the CDR3 is TGTGTCAGCAGTTCTGGGTTTAATGAAAAACTGTTTTTT.

As to this clonotype: A read error may explain this, as a much larger clone is one base away. This chain joins TRBV5-4 and TRBJ2-5, with TRBD2 matching over 8 bases. CDR1 is SGHNT, CDR2 YYREEE, per germline (reference sequence). With V trimmed by 4 bases and J by 11 bases, 13 bases remained unmatched. This CDR3 contains 14 residues. The CDR3 DNA sequence: TGTGCCAGCAGCCCGGGGGGGGAATACAATGAGCAGTACTTC. Its protein is CASSPGGEYNEQYF.

V usage is TRBV28 and J usage is TRBJ2-2, with a possible D match to TRBD1 (6 bases). Trimming took 5 bases from V and 4 from J, leaving 11 bases between them. Germline assignment: CDR1 MDHEN and CDR2 SYDVKM. The CDR3 totals 14 residues. DNA of the CDR3: TGTGCCAGCAGTCATCAAGGGGGCACCGGGGAGCTGTTTTTT. Residues: CASSHQGGTGELFF.

The V call is TRBV6-1, the J call TRBJ1-2; D is unclear. This CDR3 spans 14 amino acids. The V end was cut by 6 bases, the J end by 2 bases, with 13 bases between. CDR1 is MNHNS and CDR2 is SASEGT in the germline V gene. This CDR3 is CASRADQTNYGYTF. The CDR3 bases are TGTGCCAGCAGGGCAGACCAAACCAACTATGGCTACACCTTC.

In its sample, this clonotype was seen many times. V usage is TRBV15 and J usage is TRBJ2-7, with TRBD1 identical over 7 bases. There are 13 residues in the CDR3. V lost 3 bases, J lost 4 bases, and 3 bases stayed unmatched. The germline V gene has CDR1 LNHNV and CDR2 YYDKDF (reference sequence). DNA for the CDR3: TGTGCCACCAGCAGTCAGGGGGTTTACGAGCAGTACTTC. Translated, it gives CATSSQGVYEQYF. The full variable domain, in which reference TRBV15 and TRBJ2-7 provide the parts outside the CDR3, is DAMVIQNPRYQVTQFGKPVTLSCSQTLNHNVMYWYQQKSSQAPKLLFHYYDKDFNNEADTPDNFQSRRPNTSFCFLDIRSPGLGDTAMYLCATSSQGVYEQYFGPGTRLTVT.

This chain links TRBV28 with TRBJ2-3; unclear D gene. With 4 bases removed from V and 0 bases from J, the gap between germline ends came to 8 bases. Per the germline V gene, CDR1 is MDHEN and CDR2 is SYDVKM. The CDR3 runs to 14 residues. The CDR3 spells CASSSLLSTDTQYF. In nucleotides, the CDR3 is TGTGCCAGCAGTTCGTTGCTGAGCACAGATACGCAGTATTTT. Drawing the rest from reference TRBV28 and TRBJ2-3, the complete variable domain is DVKVTQSSRYLVKRTGEKVFLECVQDMDHENMFWYRQDPGLGLRLIYFSYDVKMKEKGDIPEGYSVSREKKERFSLILESASTNQTSMYLCASSSLLSTDTQYFGPGTRLTVL.

The rearrangement joins TRBV20-1 to TRBJ2-1; 9 bases line up with TRBD1. This CDR3 spans 13 amino acids. Trimming removed 7 bases from V and 10 bases from J; junction bases left unmatched: 11. Germline loops: CDR1 DFQATT, CDR2 SNEGSKA (reference sequence). CDR3 region: CSVSGQGGFEQFF. CDR3 nucleotide sequence: TGCAGTGTGTCGGGACAGGGTGGTTTCGAGCAGTTCTTC.

This clonotype was observed a handful of times. The gene calls are TRBV2 and TRBJ1-1, with 8 bases lining up with TRBD1. This CDR3 is 14 amino acids long. CDR1 SNHLY and CDR2 FYNNEI come from the germline V gene. The V segment lost 9 bases and the J segment 11 bases; nucleotides outside the gene matches: 17. CDR3 residues: CASLQTGARIGAFF. The DNA for the CDR3 is TGTGCCAGTCTGCAGACAGGGGCGCGGATCGGGGCTTTCTTT.

The rearrangement links TRBV6-6 to TRBJ1-2, with unresolved D. Per the germline V gene, CDR1 is MNHNY and CDR2 is SVGAGI (reference sequence). Trimming left V 0 bases short and J 0 bases short, with 11 bases between. This CDR3 comprises 16 residues. This chain's CDR3 is CASSYSTPESNYGYTF. The DNA of the CDR3 is TGTGCCAGCAGTTACTCGACGCCAGAATCTAACTATGGCTACACCTTC.

Worth noting for this clonotype: Possible read error: a much larger clone is one base away. The chain employs TRBV4-2 and TRBJ2-1; 7 bases are shared with TRBD1. The CDR3 is made up of 18 amino acids. Germline V gives CDR1 LGHNA, CDR2 YNFKEQ. V was pared by 4 bases and J by 5 bases, with 17 bases of the junction left unmatched. The DNA of the CDR3 is TGTGCCAGCAGCCGTAACCCTTCCTACGGACAGGTAAACAATGAGCAGTTCTTC. Translating gives CASSRNPSYGQVNNEQFF.

With respect to this clonotype: At one of its ends the junction is not consistent with the germline gene, which may arise from a read error. The chain employs TRBV11-2 and TRBJ2-7; D is perhaps TRBD2 (6 bases). CDR1 and CDR2 from the germline V gene are SGHAT and FQNNGV. The CDR3 consists of 15 residues. DNA of the CDR3: TGCGCCAGCAGCTTCGGCGGGGCCCTCTCCTACGAGCAGTACTTC. It yields the protein CASSFGGALSYEQYF.

The chain joins TRBV6-2 or TRBV6-3 to TRBJ2-3, with no clear D. Germline CDR1 MNHEY, CDR2 SVGEGT. The ends were cut back, 2 bases at V and 3 bases at J, with 9 bases in the middle. This CDR3 is built from 14 residues. CDR3 in DNA: TGTGCCAGCAGTTACCCTGCTTTTACAGATACGCAGTATTTT. It is translated as CASSYPAFTDTQYF.

Note on this clonotype: This may be a read error, as it is one base from a much larger clone. The V and J genes are TRBV21-1 and TRBJ1-5. TRBV21-1 is a listed pseudogene. This CDR3 is 14 amino acids long. The CDR3 sequence is CASSLTELLQPRHF. The CDR3 DNA sequence: TGTGCCAGCAGCTTGACGGAGCTTTTACAGCCCCGGCATTTT.